Each of the 17 T cell receptor beta chains below was sequenced from the same sample in a study of blood T cell repertoires in COVID-19. TCRdb's table, derived via immunoSEQ multiplex PCR, lists solely in-frame clones and lacks some. The sample holds 45,000 to 60,000 clones, approximately 90% seen once. The sequencing sample was made of peripheral blood. The receptor source for this set is a man aged 45-65 years with acute or convalescent COVID-19.

This clone was recorded once. V and J are TRBV11-3 and TRBJ2-7; 8 bases fit TRBD2. V lost 5 bases to trimming and J lost 1 base; unmatched junction nucleotides: 4. The CDR3 contains 14 residues. Germline lookup yields CDR1 SGHNT and CDR2 YENEEA. The CDR3 DNA reads as TGTGCCAGCAGCGTTAGCGGGGCATCCTACGAGCAGTACTTC. Translation: CASSVSGASYEQYF.

The CDR3 is CASRSSGQGVVGYTF. CDR3 nucleotides: TGTGCCAGCAGGAGCTCCGGACAGGGGGTGGTGGGCTACACCTTC. The chain couples TRBV25-1 to TRBJ1-2; TRBD1 matches 10 bases. Germline V gene sequence: CDR1 MGHDK, CDR2 SYGVNS. The ends lost 6 bases at V and 8 bases at J; junction bases unmatched: 12. The CDR3 runs to 15 residues.

Here the CDR3 reads CATSDPRLYSAGANVLTF. The DNA of the CDR3 is TGTGCCACCAGTGACCCTCGACTTTACTCTGCTGGGGCCAACGTCCTGACTTTC. This chain joins TRBV24-1 and TRBJ2-6; unclear D gene. This CDR3 region has 18 residues. Trimming took off 4 bases at V and 2 bases at J, with 17 bases between the two ends. CDR1 is KGHDR, CDR2 SFDVKD, per germline.

Written as DNA, the CDR3 is TGCGCCAGCACCCCGGGGGGACTCCACCAAAATGAGCAGTTCTTC. It is translated as CASTPGGLHQNEQFF. The genes are TRBV5-1 and TRBJ2-1; the match to TRBD2 covers 7 bases. Losses at the gene ends were 6 bases for V and 7 bases for J; bases not matched to a gene: 13. Germline V gene lookup returns CDR1 SGHRS and CDR2 YFSETQ. The CDR3 consists of 15 residues.

This rearrangement joins TRBV10-3 to TRBJ2-1; D gene unclear. This CDR3 contains 13 residues. Trimming cost V 8 bases and J 13 bases, with 21 bases left between them. The germline CDR1 and CDR2 sequences are ENHRY and SYGVKD. The CDR3 loop is CAIAFEVDRLQFF. The CDR3 region has the DNA TGTGCCATCGCTTTTGAGGTAGATCGGCTCCAGTTCTTC.

The rearrangement joins TRBV7-6 to TRBJ2-2; D call uncertain. The CDR3 is made up of 16 amino acids. V lost 2 bases and J lost 2, with 12 bases in between. Per germline, CDR1 SGHVS and CDR2 FNYEAQ. The DNA of the CDR3 is TGTGCCAGCAGCTTAAGTAGCCGAACTAACACCGGGGAGCTGTTTTTT. Translating gives CASSLSSRTNTGELFF.

This rearrangement joins TRBV14 to TRBJ2-5, with a tentative D call TRBD2 (5 bases). The V gene's germline CDR1 is SGHDN and CDR2 FVKESK. Trimming took 1 base from V and 4 from J, leaving 16 bases between them. CDR3 length equals 16 residues. CDR3 nucleotides: TGTGCCAGCAGCCAAGGCACGGGGAGTTTCGTAGAGACCCAGTACTTC. Translating it yields CASSQGTGSFVETQYF.

The chain combines TRBV7-9 with TRBJ2-3, with a weak D call TRBD1 (6 bases). This CDR3 is 12 amino acids long. V was clipped by 1 base and J by 14 bases, with 13 bases between them. Per germline, CDR1 SEHNR and CDR2 FQNEAQ (reference sequence). The DNA of the CDR3 is TGTGCCAGCAGCTTAGTTCTTGACAGGCTGTATTTT. As protein: CASSLVLDRLYF.

The chain links TRBV7-2 to TRBJ2-5; 11 bases fit TRBD2. Germline CDR1 and CDR2: SGHTA and FQGNSA. The junction had 4 bases not matched to a gene; V was cut back by 5 bases and J by 5 bases. The CDR3 is 14 amino acids. The CDR3 bases are TGTGCCAGCAGCCTTAGCGGGGGGGCGGAGACCCAGTACTTC. Amino acid sequence: CASSLSGGAETQYF.

The chain carries TRBV12-3 or TRBV12-4 and TRBJ2-7, with a weak D call TRBD1 (6 bases). With 6 bases removed from V and 6 bases from J, the gap between germline ends came to 15 bases. CDR3 size: 13 residues. The CDR3, as DNA: TGTGCCAGCAGCGACGGACAGTATGTCGAGCAGTACTTC. This encodes CASSDGQYVEQYF.

This chain connects TRBV27 to TRBJ2-3; D uncertain. CDR3 length: 12 amino acids. The germline CDR1 and CDR2 sequences are MNHEY and SMNVEV (reference sequence). The V end lost 5 bases, the J end lost 6 bases, and 9 bases lay between the germline ends. Here the CDR3 DNA reads TGTGCCAGCAGTCCCCGGGTGGATACGCAGTATTTT. Translated: CASSPRVDTQYF.

This chain links TRBV7-2 with TRBJ1-4; D remains unclear. This CDR3 has 13 residues. Germline V gene lookup returns CDR1 SGHTA and CDR2 FQGNSA. The V end was cut by 9 bases, the J end by 3 bases, with 11 bases between. In DNA form, the CDR3 reads TGTGCCAGTTGTCCGAGTGCTAATGAAAAACTGTTTTTT. Its protein product is CASCPSANEKLFF.

This chain connects TRBV3-1 (or the pseudogene TRBV3-2) to TRBJ2-5; 8 bases match TRBD2. There are 13 residues in the CDR3. Germline CDR1 and CDR2: LGHDT and YNNKEL (reference sequence). J gave up 5 bases and V 4 bases, and 3 bases lay outside the gene matches. CDR3 in amino acids: CASSPGGAETQYF. The CDR3 DNA reads TGTGCCAGCAGCCCCGGGGGGGCGGAGACCCAGTACTTC.

J is TRBJ2-2 and V is TRBV11-3; D might be TRBD1 (6 bases). Germline-derived CDR1 and CDR2 are SGHNT and YENEEA. The V and J ends lost 5 bases and 6 bases respectively, with 10 bases between them. This CDR3 region has 13 residues. The CDR3 protein is CASSPDSSGELFF. The CDR3 bases are TGTGCCAGCAGCCCGGACAGTTCCGGGGAGCTGTTTTTT.

The chain couples TRBV7-7 to TRBJ2-5, with TRBD2 matching over 11 bases. V trimming: 5 bases; J trimming: 4 bases; junction bases outside the gene matches: 3. Germline-derived CDR1 and CDR2 are SSHAT and FNYEAQ (reference sequence). The CDR3 is 14 residues long. The chain's CDR3 is CASSATSGGETQYF. The CDR3, as DNA: TGTGCCAGCAGCGCAACTAGCGGGGGAGAGACCCAGTACTTC.

This sequence joins TRBV7-2 and TRBJ2-3; D may be TRBD2 (5 bases). The CDR3 is 15 amino acids. V lost 4 bases, J lost 4 bases, and 15 bases lay in between. From germline, CDR1 is SGHTA and CDR2 FQGNSA. CDR3 amino acids: CASSSKLVMADTQYF. The CDR3 DNA is TGTGCCAGCAGCTCAAAACTAGTTATGGCAGATACGCAGTATTTT.

This chain uses TRBV2 with TRBJ1-1; 7 bases fit TRBD1. V was pared by 9 bases and J by 0 bases, with 4 bases of the junction left unmatched. This CDR3 is built from 13 residues. Germline CDR1 and CDR2: SNHLY and FYNNEI. DNA for the CDR3: TGTGCCAGTTACAGGGGACTGAACACTGAAGCTTTCTTT. Translating it yields CASYRGLNTEAFF. The full variable domain, in which reference TRBV2 and TRBJ1-1 provide the parts outside the CDR3, is EPEVTQTPSHQVTQMGQEVILRCVPISNHLYFYWYRQILGQKVEFLVSFYNNEISEKSEIFDDQFSVERPDGSNFTLKIRSTKLEDSAMYFCASYRGLNTEAFFGQGTRLTVV.